A selection of T cell receptor beta chains follows, all from one sample in a study of blood T cell repertoires in COVID-19. Measured with immunoSEQ multiplex PCR; TCRdb has only the in-frame clones, and not every one. The sample includes about 65,000 clones, around four fifths of them seen just once. Sample: peripheral blood. Source of these receptors: a human donor in a cohort sampled during active COVID-19. Both conserved end residues are part of each CDR3. A D gene is named only where the DNA matches it firmly. Only part of the rows carry a size: once, few, many, or a class if the clone is expanded.

d_gene | j_gene | v_gene | abundance | CDR3aa | CDR3nt
- | TRBJ1-1 | TRBV5-8 | - | CASSLFESGTFF | TGTGCCAGCAGCTTGTTCGAGAGCGGAACTTTCTTT
- | TRBJ2-5 | TRBV5-5 | - | CASSPGYFSQETQYF | TGTGCCAGCAGTCCCGGGTACTTTAGCCAAGAGACCCAGTACTTC
- | TRBJ1-4 | TRBV5-1 | - | CASSLEPQGGNEKLFF | TGCGCCAGCAGCTTGGAACCCCAGGGAGGTAATGAAAAACTGTTTTTT
- | TRBJ2-7 | TRBV19 | - | CASHPGSARRAGEQYF | TGTGCCAGCCACCCAGGTAGCGCGAGGAGGGCGGGAGAGCAGTACTTC
TRBD1 | TRBJ1-2 | TRBV15 | - | CATSREQGVHTYGYTF | TGTGCCACCAGCAGAGAACAGGGGGTTCACACCTATGGCTACACCTTC
TRBD1 | TRBJ1-2 | TRBV5-8 | - | CASSAQGSGYTF | TGTGCCAGCAGCGCACAGGGGTCTGGCTACACCTTC
- | TRBJ1-2 | TRBV6-5 | - | CASRGTLYGYTF | TGTGCCAGCAGAGGGACACTATATGGCTACACCTTC
- | TRBJ2-7 | TRBV10-3 | - | CAISESVGQGMSYEQYF | TGTGCCATCAGTGAGTCGGTCGGTCAGGGGATGTCCTACGAGCAGTACTTC
TRBD1 | TRBJ2-3 | TRBV9 | - | CASSVNPRGQGADTQYF | TGTGCCAGCAGCGTAAATCCTCGGGGACAGGGTGCAGATACGCAGTATTTT
- | TRBJ1-4 | TRBV19 | - | CASTPADGLSSNQLFF | TGTGCCAGCACACCGGCGGACGGACTATCGAGTAATCAACTGTTTTTT
TRBD1 | TRBJ2-2 | TRBV27 | - | CASRSGQGNGELFF | TGTGCCAGCAGATCGGGACAGGGTAACGGGGAGCTGTTTTTT
TRBD1 | TRBJ2-7 | TRBV5-4 | - | CASSLRDRRGEQYF | TGTGCCAGCAGCTTGAGGGACAGAAGGGGAGAGCAGTACTTC
TRBD1 | TRBJ1-4 | TRBV2 | - | CASSETGVTNEKLFF | TGTGCCAGCAGTGAGACAGGGGTGACTAATGAAAAACTGTTTTTT
TRBD1 | TRBJ2-7 | TRBV25-1 | - | CASRGQGLSYEQYF | TGTGCCAGCAGGGGACAGGGCCTCTCCTACGAGCAGTACTTC
TRBD2 | TRBJ2-3 | TRBV3-1/TRBV3-2 | - | CASSQTSGGALDTQYF | TGTGCCAGCAGCCAGACTAGCGGGGGGGCATTAGATACGCAGTATTTT
- | TRBJ1-6 | TRBV6-5 | - | CASSWEGNSPLHF | TGTGCCAGCAGTTGGGAGGGCAATTCACCCCTCCACTTT
TRBD1 | TRBJ2-5 | TRBV5-1 | - | CASSRSRGGSETQYF | TGCGCCAGCAGCCGGAGCCGAGGGGGCTCGGAGACCCAGTACTTC
- | TRBJ1-4 | TRBV7-8 | - | CASSQRRDSNEKLFF | TGTGCCAGCAGCCAGCGCAGGGATTCAAATGAAAAACTGTTTTTT
TRBD1 | TRBJ1-2 | TRBV3-1/TRBV3-2 | - | CASTRTGDGYTF | TGTGCCAGCACCCGGACAGGGGATGGCTACACCTTC
TRBD1 | TRBJ1-2 | TRBV2 | - | CASSETQGAPLNYGYTF | TGTGCCAGCAGTGAAACACAGGGGGCACCTCTCAACTATGGCTACACCTTC
TRBD2 | TRBJ2-4 | TRBV4-3 | - | CASSQEPSGGVAAKNIQYF | TGCGCCAGCAGCCAAGAGCCTAGCGGGGGGGTCGCGGCCAAAAACATTCAGTACTTC
- | TRBJ1-5 | TRBV7-2 | once | CASSLDRRGQPQHF | TGTGCCAGCAGCTTAGACCGGCGGGGTCAGCCCCAGCATTTT
TRBD1 | TRBJ2-2 | TRBV15 | - | CATSRQGAGTGELFF | TGTGCCACCAGCAGACAGGGGGCGGGCACCGGGGAGCTGTTTTTT
- | TRBJ2-1 | TRBV3-1/TRBV3-2 | - | CASSQEALPYNEQFF | TGTGCCAGCAGCCAAGAAGCACTACCTTACAATGAGCAGTTCTTC
TRBD1 | TRBJ1-6 | TRBV6-2/TRBV6-3 | - | CASSYPDRKPNWGSPLHF | TGTGCCAGCAGTTACCCGGACAGGAAACCGAATTGGGGTTCACCCCTCCACTTT
- | TRBJ2-5 | TRBV6-2/TRBV6-3 | - | CASSYVETRQETQYF | TGTGCCAGCAGTTACGTAGAGACTAGACAAGAGACCCAGTACTTC
- | TRBJ2-2 | TRBV4-1 | - | CASSQVRGELFF | TGCGCCAGCAGCCAAGTCCGCGGGGAGCTGTTTTTT